The present T cell receptor (beta chain) was sequenced within a study of OX40 agonist ivuxolimab in advanced cancers. The protocol was immunoSEQ multiplex PCR, while the TCRdb copy is restricted to in-frame clones and leaves out a portion. This sample has about 48,000 clones, with 92% found just once. CDR1 and CDR2 from the germline V gene are SGHDT and YYEEEE. V lost 2 bases and J 1 base, leaving 6 bases between the germline ends. This CDR3 contains 13 residues. Any history of autoimmune disease or systemic immunosuppression disqualified patients. This sequence originates from an adult with an advanced solid tumor such as melanoma, head and neck, liver or kidney cancer. Sequenced here: CD4+ or CD8+ T cells sorted from blood, sampled in a trial of the OX40 agonist ivuxolimab. The chain links TRBV5-6 to TRBJ1-1, with D unclear. CDR3 in amino acids: CASSFSGNTEAFF. The CDR3 DNA is TGTGCCAGCAGCTTTTCGGGGAACACTGAAGCTTTCTTT.